Listed below are T cell receptor beta chains from one sample, sequenced in a study of blood T cell repertoires in COVID-19. Assay used: immunoSEQ multiplex PCR; TCRdb lists only in-frame clones, some missing. Of around 170,000 clones listed, 90% were seen once; the top ten hold 0.5% to 0.65%. Sequencing was performed on peripheral blood. These receptors all come from a man aged 50-59 years with acute or convalescent COVID-19. Both conserved end residues are part of each CDR3. A D gene is named only where the DNA matches it firmly.

v_call	d_call	j_call	cdr3_aa
TRBV12-5	TRBD1	TRBJ1-1	CASGLGTANTEAFF
TRBV6-5	.	TRBJ2-5	CASSLQGPYRETQYF
TRBV28	TRBD1	TRBJ1-6	CASSIGQGGSYNSPLHF
TRBV10-3	TRBD1	TRBJ2-3	CAIMGTQGGPDTQYF
TRBV30	TRBD1	TRBJ2-5	CAQGDREQETQYF
TRBV19	TRBD1	TRBJ1-4	CASSGTGARNEKLFF
TRBV6-6	.	TRBJ2-5	CASSYLVTGHTQYF
TRBV28	.	TRBJ1-1	CASTEPVNTEAFF
TRBV5-4	TRBD2	TRBJ2-3	CASTSGRRSDTQYF
TRBV5-1	.	TRBJ1-1	CASSPVLNTEAFF
TRBV4-1	TRBD1	TRBJ1-5	CASSQRWTGLSQPQHF
TRBV29-1	TRBD1	TRBJ2-2	CSVLGQGLTTGELFF
TRBV7-6	.	TRBJ2-7	CASSSPSGGSSYEQYF
TRBV7-2	TRBD2	TRBJ2-5	CASSFPFGAGQETQYF
TRBV28	.	TRBJ2-5	CASNQDSVGETQYF
TRBV5-4	.	TRBJ1-6	CASSTGQPMNSPLHF
TRBV10-3	TRBD1	TRBJ1-5	CAIRGQGNQPQHF
TRBV27	TRBD2	TRBJ2-7	CASSSAWGGALYEQYF
TRBV6-5	.	TRBJ2-6	CASSTGSSGANVLTF
TRBV7-2	.	TRBJ1-2	CASSLVQGIYGYTF
TRBV11-2	.	TRBJ1-2	CASSLDPIQGGYGYTF
TRBV7-2	.	TRBJ1-4	CASSLQRGGAGEKLFF
TRBV2	TRBD2	TRBJ2-3	CASSSGANTDTQYF
TRBV28	TRBD1	TRBJ1-2	CASTQPDRGSYGYTF
TRBV14	TRBD2	TRBJ2-7	CASSPRTGGPYEQYF
TRBV19	.	TRBJ1-3	CASTSTDIHTIYF